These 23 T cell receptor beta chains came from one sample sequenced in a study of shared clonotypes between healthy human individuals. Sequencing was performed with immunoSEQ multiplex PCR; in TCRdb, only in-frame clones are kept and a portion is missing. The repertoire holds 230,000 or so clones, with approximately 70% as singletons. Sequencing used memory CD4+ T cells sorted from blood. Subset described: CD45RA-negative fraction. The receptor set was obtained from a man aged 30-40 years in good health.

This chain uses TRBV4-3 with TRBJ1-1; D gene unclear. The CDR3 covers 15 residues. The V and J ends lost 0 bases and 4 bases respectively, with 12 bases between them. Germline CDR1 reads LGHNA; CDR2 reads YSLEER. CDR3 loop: CASSQDIGDSTEAFF. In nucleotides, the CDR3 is TGCGCCAGCAGCCAAGATATCGGGGATAGCACTGAAGCTTTCTTT.

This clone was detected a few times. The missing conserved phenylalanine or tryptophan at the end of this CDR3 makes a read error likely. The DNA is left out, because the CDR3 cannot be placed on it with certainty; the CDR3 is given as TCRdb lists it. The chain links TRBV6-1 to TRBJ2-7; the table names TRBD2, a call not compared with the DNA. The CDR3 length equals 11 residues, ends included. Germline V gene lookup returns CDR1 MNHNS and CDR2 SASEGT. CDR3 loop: CASSTVGGAQL.

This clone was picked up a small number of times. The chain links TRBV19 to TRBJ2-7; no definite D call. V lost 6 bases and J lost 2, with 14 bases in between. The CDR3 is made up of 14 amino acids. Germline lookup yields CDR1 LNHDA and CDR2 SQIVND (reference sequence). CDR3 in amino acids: CASRLGSWAYEQYF. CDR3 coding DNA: TGTGCCAGTAGGCTCGGCTCGTGGGCCTACGAGCAGTACTTC.

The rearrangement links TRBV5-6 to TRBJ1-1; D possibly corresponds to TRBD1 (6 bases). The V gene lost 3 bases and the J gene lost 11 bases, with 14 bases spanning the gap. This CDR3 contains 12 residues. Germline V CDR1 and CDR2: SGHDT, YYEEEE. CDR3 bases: TGTGCCAGCAGCTGGGACCACAGGGAGGCTTTCTTT. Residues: CASSWDHREAFF.

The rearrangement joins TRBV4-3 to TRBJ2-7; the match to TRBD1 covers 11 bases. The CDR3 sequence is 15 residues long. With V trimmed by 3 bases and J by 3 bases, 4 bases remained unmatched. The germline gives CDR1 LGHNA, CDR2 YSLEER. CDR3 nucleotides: TGCGCCAGCAGCCAGGGACAGGGGGAGGGCTACGAGCAGTACTTC. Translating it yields CASSQGQGEGYEQYF.

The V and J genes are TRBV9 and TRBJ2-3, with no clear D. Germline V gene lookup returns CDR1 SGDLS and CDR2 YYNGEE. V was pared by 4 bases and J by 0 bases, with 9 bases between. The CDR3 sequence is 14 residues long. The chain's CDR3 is CASSPTPSTDTQYF. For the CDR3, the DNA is TGTGCCAGCAGCCCCACACCTAGCACAGATACGCAGTATTTT.

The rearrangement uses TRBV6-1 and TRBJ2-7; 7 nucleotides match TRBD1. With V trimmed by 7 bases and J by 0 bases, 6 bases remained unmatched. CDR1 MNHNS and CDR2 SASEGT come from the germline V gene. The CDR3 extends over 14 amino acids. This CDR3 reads CASTRDRASYEQYF. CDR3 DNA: TGTGCCAGCACCCGGGACAGAGCCTCCTACGAGCAGTACTTC.

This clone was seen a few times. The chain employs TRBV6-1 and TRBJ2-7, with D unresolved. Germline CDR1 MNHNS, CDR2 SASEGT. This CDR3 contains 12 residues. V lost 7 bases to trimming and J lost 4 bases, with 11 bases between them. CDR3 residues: CASNAYGYEQYF. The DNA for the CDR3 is TGTGCCAGCAACGCGTACGGATACGAGCAGTACTTC.

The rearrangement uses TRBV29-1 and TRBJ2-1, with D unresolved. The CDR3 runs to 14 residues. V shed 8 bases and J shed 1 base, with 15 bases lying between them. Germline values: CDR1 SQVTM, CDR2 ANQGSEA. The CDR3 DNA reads TGCAGCCTCGGACCTACCACTTCCTACAATGAGCAGTTCTTC. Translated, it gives CSLGPTTSYNEQFF.

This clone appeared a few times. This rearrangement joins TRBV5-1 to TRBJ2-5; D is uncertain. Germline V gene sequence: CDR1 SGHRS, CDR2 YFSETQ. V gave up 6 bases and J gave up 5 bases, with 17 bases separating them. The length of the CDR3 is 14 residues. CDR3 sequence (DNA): TGCGCCAGCACCCCTCGTGCAGTGACGGAGACCCAGTACTTC. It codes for CASTPRAVTETQYF.

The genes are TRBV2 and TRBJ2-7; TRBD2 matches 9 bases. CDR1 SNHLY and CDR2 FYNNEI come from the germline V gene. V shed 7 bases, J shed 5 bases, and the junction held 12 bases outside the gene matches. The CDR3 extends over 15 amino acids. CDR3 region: CASTGGAGGPHEQYF. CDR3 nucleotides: TGTGCCAGCACGGGAGGGGCGGGAGGGCCCCACGAGCAGTACTTC.

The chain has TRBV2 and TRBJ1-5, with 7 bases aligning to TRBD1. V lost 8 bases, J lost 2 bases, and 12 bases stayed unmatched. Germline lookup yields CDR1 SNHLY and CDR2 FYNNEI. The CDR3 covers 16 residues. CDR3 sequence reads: CASGAFTGVGNQPQHF. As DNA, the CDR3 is TGTGCCAGCGGGGCTTTTACAGGGGTCGGCAATCAGCCCCAGCATTTT.

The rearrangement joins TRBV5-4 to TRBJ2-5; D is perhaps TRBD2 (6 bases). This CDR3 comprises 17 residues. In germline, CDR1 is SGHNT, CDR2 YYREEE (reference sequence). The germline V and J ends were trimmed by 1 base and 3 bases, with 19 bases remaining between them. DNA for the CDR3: TGTGCCAGCAGCTTGCTTGGTAGCGGAGAATCTAAAGAGACCCAGTACTTC. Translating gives CASSLLGSGESKETQYF.

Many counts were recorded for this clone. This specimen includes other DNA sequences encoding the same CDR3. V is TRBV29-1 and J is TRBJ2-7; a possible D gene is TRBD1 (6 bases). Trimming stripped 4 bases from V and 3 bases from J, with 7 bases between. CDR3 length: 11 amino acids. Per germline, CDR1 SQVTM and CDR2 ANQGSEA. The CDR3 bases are TGCAGCGTTGGGACAGTCTACGAGCAGTACTTC. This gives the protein CSVGTVYEQYF.

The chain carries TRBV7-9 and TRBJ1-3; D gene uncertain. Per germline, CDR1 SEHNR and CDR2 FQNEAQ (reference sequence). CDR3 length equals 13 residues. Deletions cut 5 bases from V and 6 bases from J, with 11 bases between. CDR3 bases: TGTGCCAGCAGCATAAATCGCCAAAACACCATATATTTT. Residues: CASSINRQNTIYF.

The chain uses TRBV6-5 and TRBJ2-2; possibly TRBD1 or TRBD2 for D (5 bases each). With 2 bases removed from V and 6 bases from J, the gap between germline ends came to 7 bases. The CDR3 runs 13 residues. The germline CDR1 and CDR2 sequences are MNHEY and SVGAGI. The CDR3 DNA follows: TGTGCCAGCAGTTACAGGGGAGCCGGGGAGCTGTTTTTT. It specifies CASSYRGAGELFF.

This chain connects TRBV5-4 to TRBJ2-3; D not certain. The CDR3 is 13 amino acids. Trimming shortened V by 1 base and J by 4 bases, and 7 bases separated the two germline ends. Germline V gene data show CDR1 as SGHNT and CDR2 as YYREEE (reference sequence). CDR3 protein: CASSLIGPDTQYF. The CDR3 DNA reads TGTGCCAGCAGCTTGATCGGGCCAGATACGCAGTATTTT.

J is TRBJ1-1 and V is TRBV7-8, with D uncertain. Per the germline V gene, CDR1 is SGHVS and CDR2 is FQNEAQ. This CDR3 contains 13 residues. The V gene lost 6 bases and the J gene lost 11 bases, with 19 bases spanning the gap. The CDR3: CASSLGIGNWAFF. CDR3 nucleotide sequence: TGTGCCAGCAGTCTCGGGATTGGGAATTGGGCTTTCTTT.

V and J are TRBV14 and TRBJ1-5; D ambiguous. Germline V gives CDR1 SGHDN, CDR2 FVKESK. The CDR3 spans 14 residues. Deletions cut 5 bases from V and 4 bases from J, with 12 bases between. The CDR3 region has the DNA TGTGCCAGCAGCTTGGAAGCCGGTAATCAGCCCCAGCATTTT. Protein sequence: CASSLEAGNQPQHF.

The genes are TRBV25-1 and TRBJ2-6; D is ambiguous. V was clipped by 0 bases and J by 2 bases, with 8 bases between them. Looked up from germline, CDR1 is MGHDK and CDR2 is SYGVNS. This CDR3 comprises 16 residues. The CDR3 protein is CASSEYAKTGANVLTF. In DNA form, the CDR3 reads TGTGCCAGCAGTGAATACGCGAAAACTGGGGCCAACGTCCTGACTTTC.

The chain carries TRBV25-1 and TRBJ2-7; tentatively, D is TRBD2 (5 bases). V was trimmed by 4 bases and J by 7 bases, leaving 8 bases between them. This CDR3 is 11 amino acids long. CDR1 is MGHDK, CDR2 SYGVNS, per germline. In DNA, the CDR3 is TGTGCCAGCAGTGTGACGGGGGAGCAGTACTTC. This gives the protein CASSVTGEQYF.

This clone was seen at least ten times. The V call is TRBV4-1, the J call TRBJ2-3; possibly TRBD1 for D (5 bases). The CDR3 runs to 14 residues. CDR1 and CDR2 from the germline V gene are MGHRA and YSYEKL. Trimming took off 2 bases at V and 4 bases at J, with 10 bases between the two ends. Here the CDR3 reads CASSQIGRADTQYF. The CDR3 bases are TGCGCCAGCAGCCAAATCGGCAGGGCAGATACGCAGTATTTT.

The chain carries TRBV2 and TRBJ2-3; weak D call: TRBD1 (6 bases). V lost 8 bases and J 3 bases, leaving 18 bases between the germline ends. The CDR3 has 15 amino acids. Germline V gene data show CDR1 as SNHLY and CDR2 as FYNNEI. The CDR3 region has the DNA TGTGCCAGCGGACCCACAGGGCTTGGAACAGATACGCAGTATTTT. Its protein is CASGPTGLGTDTQYF.